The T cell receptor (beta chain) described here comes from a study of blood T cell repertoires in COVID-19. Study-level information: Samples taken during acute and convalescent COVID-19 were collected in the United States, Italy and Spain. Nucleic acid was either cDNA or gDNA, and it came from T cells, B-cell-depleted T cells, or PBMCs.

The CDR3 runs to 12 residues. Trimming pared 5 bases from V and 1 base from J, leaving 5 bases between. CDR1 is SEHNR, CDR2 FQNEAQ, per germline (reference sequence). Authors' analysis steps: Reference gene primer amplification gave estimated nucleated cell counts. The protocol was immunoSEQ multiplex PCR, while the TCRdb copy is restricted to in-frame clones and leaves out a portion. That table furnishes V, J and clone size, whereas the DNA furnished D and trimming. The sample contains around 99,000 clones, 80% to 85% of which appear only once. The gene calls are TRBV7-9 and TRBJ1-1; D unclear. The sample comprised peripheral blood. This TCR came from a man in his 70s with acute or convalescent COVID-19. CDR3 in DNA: TGTGCCAGCAGCACAGCGAACACTGAAGCTTTCTTT. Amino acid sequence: CASSTANTEAFF.